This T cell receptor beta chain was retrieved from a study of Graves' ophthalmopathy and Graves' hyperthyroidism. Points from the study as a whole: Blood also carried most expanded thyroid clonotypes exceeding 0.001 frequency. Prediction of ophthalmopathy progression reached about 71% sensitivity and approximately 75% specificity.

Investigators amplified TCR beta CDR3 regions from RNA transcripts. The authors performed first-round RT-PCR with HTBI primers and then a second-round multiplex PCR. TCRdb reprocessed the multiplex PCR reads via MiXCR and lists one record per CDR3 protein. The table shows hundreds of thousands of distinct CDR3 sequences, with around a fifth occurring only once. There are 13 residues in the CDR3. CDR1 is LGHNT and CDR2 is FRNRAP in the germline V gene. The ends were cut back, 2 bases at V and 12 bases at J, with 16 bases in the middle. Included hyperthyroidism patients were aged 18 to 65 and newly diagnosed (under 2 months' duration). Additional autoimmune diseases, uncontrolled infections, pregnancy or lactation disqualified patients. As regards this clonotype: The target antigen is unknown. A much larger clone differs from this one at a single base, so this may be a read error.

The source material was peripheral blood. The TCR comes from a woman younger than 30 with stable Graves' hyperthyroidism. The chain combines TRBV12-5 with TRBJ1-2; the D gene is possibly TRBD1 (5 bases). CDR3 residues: CASGLPRDDRHTF. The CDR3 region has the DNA TGTGCTAGTGGTTTGCCGCGGGACGACCGCCACACCTTC. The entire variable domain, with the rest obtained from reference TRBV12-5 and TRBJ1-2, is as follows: DARVTQTPRHKVTEMGQEVTMRCQPILGHNTVFWYRQTMMQGLELLAYFRNRAPLDDSGMPKDRFSAEMPDATLATLKIQPSEPRDSAVYFCASGLPRDDRHTFGSGTRLTVV.